This T cell receptor (beta chain) was found in a study of shared T cell receptors in the human thymus. The germline V gene encodes CDR1 ENHRY and CDR2 SYGVKD. There are 15 residues in the CDR3. V shed 6 bases, J shed 2 bases, and the junction held 8 bases outside the gene matches. Data came from immunoSEQ multiplex PCR; TCRdb stores just in-frame clones and leaves some out. The data contain approximately 730,000 clones, around 85% of them singletons. This sample also belongs to another study, concerning human thymus T cells.

Material for sequencing was thymocytes. V is TRBV10-3 and J is TRBJ1-1, with TRBD1 matching over 8 bases. The sequence was obtained from a girl under three years old with a congenital heart defect. The CDR3 region is CAIRAARGRNTEAFF. Here the CDR3 DNA reads TGTGCCATCAGGGCCGCCAGGGGGCGAAACACTGAAGCTTTCTTT.